The 19 T cell receptor beta chains below were found in one sample sequenced in a study of shared clonotypes between healthy human individuals. TCRdb keeps only in-frame clones here, not all; method: immunoSEQ multiplex PCR. The table has a few million clones, under 95% seen once; the top ten hold approximately 0.4%. Specimen: naive CD4+ T cells from PBMCs. Subset: CD45RA+ positively selected. The receptors shown here come from a man younger than 35 in good health. Some clones in this sample may be carry-over from other donors' samples.

The J gene is TRBJ1-2, the V gene TRBV4-1; no definite D call. The V and J ends lost 1 base and 0 bases respectively, with 6 bases between them. The germline gives CDR1 MGHRA, CDR2 YSYEKL. CDR3 length: 14 residues. CDR3 protein: CASSQVAANYGYTF. The CDR3 DNA reads TGCGCCAGCAGCCAAGTGGCCGCTAACTATGGCTACACCTTC.

The chain recombines TRBV19 with TRBJ2-7; no definite D call. Germline values: CDR1 LNHDA, CDR2 SQIVND (reference sequence). The CDR3 extends over 11 amino acids. V was clipped by 5 bases and J by 4 bases, with 6 bases between them. The DNA of the CDR3 is TGTGCCAGTAGTGACTTATACGAGCAGTACTTC. Protein: CASSDLYEQYF.

The chain is built from TRBV6-1 and TRBJ2-7, with TRBD1 identical over 8 bases. This CDR3 is built from 14 residues. Germline CDR1 reads MNHNS; CDR2 reads SASEGT. Trimming at V came to 8 bases and at J to 1 base, leaving 7 bases not matched to a gene. CDR3 in DNA: TGTGCCAGCGACCTCCGGGACAGGTCCTACGAGCAGTACTTC. This translates into CASDLRDRSYEQYF.

V is TRBV5-8 and J is TRBJ2-3, with 12 positions matching TRBD1. Trimming cost V 3 bases and J 7 bases; bases outside gene matches: 6. The CDR3 is 15 residues long. Looked up from germline, CDR1 is SGHTS and CDR2 is YDEGEE. CDR3 region: CASSSRDRGPYTQYF. Written as DNA, the CDR3 is TGTGCCAGCAGCTCCCGGGACAGGGGGCCATATACGCAGTATTTT.

The chain is built from TRBV29-1 and TRBJ2-7, with TRBD1 identical over 7 bases. With 7 bases clipped from V and 3 bases from J, the junction kept 9 bases outside the gene matches. From germline, CDR1 is SQVTM and CDR2 ANQGSEA. This CDR3 is built from 13 residues. In DNA form, the CDR3 reads TGCAGCGCACAGACAGGGTTTGGCTACGAGCAGTACTTC. Protein: CSAQTGFGYEQYF.

This sequence joins TRBV25-1 and TRBJ2-6; D might be TRBD1 or TRBD2, each matching 5 bases. This CDR3 spans 18 amino acids. V was trimmed by 4 bases and J by 0 bases, leaving 16 bases between them. CDR1 is MGHDK, CDR2 SYGVNS, per germline. CDR3 loop: CASSGDLGRTSGANVLTF. The CDR3 DNA is TGTGCCAGCAGTGGCGACCTGGGACGGACCTCTGGGGCCAACGTCCTGACTTTC.

The rearrangement uses TRBV4-1 and TRBJ2-1; TRBD2 aligns across 7 bases. CDR1 and CDR2 (germline): MGHRA, YSYEKL. This CDR3 is 16 amino acids long. J gave up 1 base and V 0 bases, and 3 bases lay outside the gene matches. In DNA form, the CDR3 reads TGCGCCAGCAGCCAAGATGGTAGCGGGTCCTACAATGAGCAGTTCTTC. Protein: CASSQDGSGSYNEQFF.

The table lists this clone with a count of one. This chain uses TRBV27 with TRBJ2-1, with D perhaps matching TRBD2 (7 bases). The germline gives CDR1 MNHEY, CDR2 SMNVEV (reference sequence). CDR3 length: 16 amino acids. V was trimmed by 3 bases and J by 1 base, leaving 13 bases between them. This CDR3 reads CASSFTRGASYNEQFF. CDR3 DNA sequence: TGTGCCAGCAGTTTTACCCGGGGGGCATCCTACAATGAGCAGTTCTTC.

This clone was seen once. V usage is TRBV28 and J usage is TRBJ2-5; TRBD1 might be the D (6 bases). CDR1 is MDHEN, CDR2 SYDVKM, per germline. The length of the CDR3 is 14 residues. Trimming cost V 5 bases and J 1 base, with 11 bases left between them. The CDR3 loop reads CASSTGTPQETQYF. CDR3 DNA sequence: TGTGCCAGCAGTACAGGGACGCCCCAAGAGACCCAGTACTTC.

This chain uses TRBV5-1 with TRBJ2-3, with a tentative D call TRBD2 (6 bases). The ends were cut back, 0 bases at V and 2 bases at J, with 13 bases in the middle. This CDR3 region has 16 residues. Germline lookup yields CDR1 SGHRS and CDR2 YFSETQ. CDR3 DNA sequence: TGCGCCAGCAGCTTGGGAGCGGGTAGTGCCACAGATACGCAGTATTTT. This codes for CASSLGAGSATDTQYF.

The chain has TRBV7-9 and TRBJ2-6, with 8 bases aligning to TRBD1. Germline V gene lookup returns CDR1 SEHNR and CDR2 FQNEAQ (reference sequence). The CDR3 totals 16 residues. V lost 5 bases, J lost 0 bases, and 3 bases stayed unmatched. The CDR3 here is CASSKGQASGANVLTF. The CDR3 DNA sequence: TGTGCCAGCAGCAAGGGACAGGCCTCTGGGGCCAACGTCCTGACTTTC.

The chain recombines TRBV30 with TRBJ2-5; 9 bases match TRBD1. Unmatched junction bases numbered 5, after V lost 5 bases and J lost 4 bases. This CDR3 spans 13 amino acids. Germline lookup yields CDR1 GTSNPN and CDR2 SVGIG (reference sequence). In DNA, the CDR3 is TGTGCCTGGGGGGGACAGGGAAGAGAGACCCAGTACTTC. Protein: CAWGGQGRETQYF.

This clone appeared a single time. The chain is built from TRBV4-2 and TRBJ1-1; the D is unclear. CDR1 is LGHNA, CDR2 YNFKEQ, per germline. Trimming cost V 3 bases and J 7 bases, with 12 bases left between them. The CDR3 runs 13 residues. CDR3 DNA sequence: TGTGCCAGCAGCCAGGCACCGACGGTTGAAGCTTTCTTT. Protein product: CASSQAPTVEAFF.

V and J are TRBV29-1 and TRBJ1-1, with a weak D call TRBD1 (5 bases). CDR1 and CDR2 from the germline V gene are SQVTM and ANQGSEA. CDR3 length equals 11 residues. V lost 4 bases to trimming and J lost 8 bases, with 11 bases between them. The CDR3 coding sequence is TGCAGCGTTGCGGATGACAGCGAAGCTTTCTTT. It is translated as CSVADDSEAFF. Drawing the rest from reference TRBV29-1 and TRBJ1-1, the complete variable domain is SAVISQKPSRDICQRGTSLTIQCQVDSQVTMMFWYRQQPGQSLTLIATANQGSEATYESGFVIDKFPISRPNLTFSTLTVSNMSPEDSSIYLCSVADDSEAFFGQGTRLTVV.

The table lists this clone with a few counts. The sample contains more than one DNA sequence encoding this CDR3. The chain employs TRBV2 and TRBJ1-1, with D unresolved. Germline V gene lookup returns CDR1 SNHLY and CDR2 FYNNEI. V was trimmed by 5 bases and J by 0 bases, leaving 7 bases between them. This CDR3 region has 13 residues. Written as DNA, the CDR3 is TGTGCCAGCAGTCCCGGAGTGAACACTGAAGCTTTCTTT. It is translated as CASSPGVNTEAFF.

The table lists this clone with a few counts. The sample contains more than one DNA sequence encoding this CDR3. The chain is built from TRBV2 and TRBJ1-5; D uncertain. Germline V gene lookup returns CDR1 SNHLY and CDR2 FYNNEI. Trimming took 1 base from V and 0 from J, leaving 4 bases between them. This CDR3 spans 14 amino acids. DNA for the CDR3: TGTGCCAGCAGTGAAGGGAATAGCAATCAGCCCCAGCATTTT. As protein: CASSEGNSNQPQHF.

This clone was recorded once. The rearrangement joins TRBV28 to TRBJ1-5; the match to TRBD1 covers 7 bases. Germline lookup yields CDR1 MDHEN and CDR2 SYDVKM. J lost 6 bases, V lost 7 bases, and 6 bases had no gene match. The CDR3 totals 13 residues. CDR3 amino acids: CASNRQGSQPQHF. As DNA, the CDR3 is TGTGCCAGCAACCGACAGGGTAGTCAGCCCCAGCATTTT. The variable domain in full, completed from reference TRBV28 and TRBJ1-5, reads DVKVTQSSRYLVKRTGEKVFLECVQDMDHENMFWYRQDPGLGLRLIYFSYDVKMKEKGDIPEGYSVSREKKERFSLILESASTNQTSMYLCASNRQGSQPQHFGDGTRLSIL.

The chain combines TRBV5-1 with TRBJ1-3, with D possibly TRBD1 on 5 matching bases. Per germline, CDR1 SGHRS and CDR2 YFSETQ. The CDR3 spans 15 residues. V was clipped by 3 bases and J by 4 bases, with 14 bases between them. This CDR3 reads CASSSTASRGNTIYF. The CDR3 DNA reads as TGCGCCAGCAGCTCGACAGCAAGTAGGGGAAACACCATATATTTT.

The rearrangement links TRBV18 to TRBJ2-3; D may be TRBD2 (6 bases). This CDR3 contains 14 residues. Trimming shortened V by 3 bases and J by 5 bases, and 12 bases separated the two germline ends. In germline, CDR1 is KGHSH, CDR2 LQKENI. CDR3 residues: CASSPGYGGDTQYF. The DNA of the CDR3 is TGTGCCAGCTCACCCGGATACGGGGGAGATACGCAGTATTTT.